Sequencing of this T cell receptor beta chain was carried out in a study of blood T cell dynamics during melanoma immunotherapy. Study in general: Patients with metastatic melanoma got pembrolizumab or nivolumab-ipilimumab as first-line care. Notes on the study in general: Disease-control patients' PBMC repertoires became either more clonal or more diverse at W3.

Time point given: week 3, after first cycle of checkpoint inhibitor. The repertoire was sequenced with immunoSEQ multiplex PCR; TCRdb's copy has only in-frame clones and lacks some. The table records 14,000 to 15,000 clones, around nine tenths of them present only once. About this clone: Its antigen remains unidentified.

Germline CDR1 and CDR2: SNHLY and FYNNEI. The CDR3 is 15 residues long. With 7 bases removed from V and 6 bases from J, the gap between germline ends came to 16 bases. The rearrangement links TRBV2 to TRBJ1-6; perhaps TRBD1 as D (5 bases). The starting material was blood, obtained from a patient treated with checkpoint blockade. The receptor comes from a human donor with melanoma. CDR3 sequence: CASKLQATPNSPLHF. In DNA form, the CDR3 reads TGTGCCAGCAAGCTACAGGCTACCCCTAATTCACCCCTCCACTTT.